This T cell receptor (beta chain) was retrieved from a study of T cells in Graves' hyperthyroidism and ophthalmopathy. Amplification yielded TCR beta CDR3 regions, with RNA transcripts as the source. HTBI primers were used for first-round RT-PCR of the TCR CDR3. TCRdb processed the multiplex PCR reads anew with MiXCR; each CDR3 protein has one entry. The sample shows under 350,000 distinct CDR3 sequences, around 20% of them seen only once. Investigators excluded patients with uncontrolled infection, other autoimmune disease, pregnancy or lactation. Diagnoses used clinical symptoms, serum thyroxine and TRAb, thyroid ultrasound and orbital computed tomography. Fresh peripheral blood, 10 ml, was the source of the PBMCs. The germline V and J ends were trimmed by 6 bases and 1 base, with 12 bases remaining between them. The CDR3 sequence is 14 residues long. Germline CDR1 and CDR2: SEHNR and FQNEAQ (reference sequence).

The sequencing sample was made of blood. This TCR was sampled from a woman in her fifties or sixties with Graves' hyperthyroidism. This chain joins TRBV7-9 and TRBJ1-1; D not certain. CDR3 sequence (DNA): TGTGCCAGCAGTCCCACCCCGCGGAACACTGAAGCTTTCTTT. This codes for CASSPTPRNTEAFF.